Presented here are 7 T cell receptor beta chains from one specimen sequenced in a study of cytomegalovirus exposure and HLA in healthy donors. Amplification used 60 Vbeta primers and 13 Jbeta primers. Data came from immunoSEQ multiplex PCR; TCRdb stores just in-frame clones and leaves some out. The table has some 150,000 clones, approximately 78% seen once. The sequencing input was PBMCs. All receptors derive from a woman in her twenties or thirties in good health and CMV-seropositive.

CDR3: CASSAGQQPYGYTF. For the CDR3, the DNA is TGTGCCAGCAGCGCAGGACAGCAACCTTATGGCTACACCTTC. The chain is built from TRBV9 and TRBJ1-2; possible D gene TRBD1, 6 bases. The CDR3 contains 14 residues. From germline, CDR1 is SGDLS and CDR2 YYNGEE. Between the trimmed V and J ends, which lost 3 bases and 5 bases, there was a span of 14 bases.

This chain uses TRBV7-9 with TRBJ2-7; TRBD1 aligns across 10 bases. CDR1 and CDR2 from the germline V gene are SEHNR and FQNEAQ (reference sequence). V was clipped by 5 bases and J by 3 bases; unmatched bases: 10. This CDR3 spans 16 amino acids. The chain's CDR3 is CASSDPGQGLHYEQYF. The CDR3 DNA reads TGTGCCAGCAGCGACCCGGGACAGGGGCTACACTACGAGCAGTACTTC.

The chain carries TRBV5-5 and TRBJ2-1; D is possibly TRBD2 (6 bases). Trimming left V 4 bases short and J 9 bases short, with 17 bases between. Per germline, CDR1 SGHKS and CDR2 YYEKEE (reference sequence). The CDR3 sequence is 14 residues long. The CDR3 protein is CASSPTRGLGEQFF. CDR3 sequence (DNA): TGTGCCAGCAGCCCGACTAGGGGCCTAGGTGAGCAGTTCTTC.

A note on this clone: The germline gene is not matched at one end of the junction; a read error may be the cause. J is TRBJ2-3 and V is TRBV2; 7 positions match TRBD1. This CDR3 has 15 amino acids. The germline V gene encodes CDR1 SNHLY and CDR2 FYNNEI. This chain's CDR3 is CASREGGYSTDTQYF. In DNA form, the CDR3 reads TGTGCCAGCAGGGAAGGGGGCTATAGCACAGATACGCAGTATTTT.

This clone was seen a few times. The chain joins TRBV6-6 to TRBJ1-2, with D possibly being TRBD1 (6 bases). Trimming removed 5 bases from V and 7 bases from J, with 11 bases in between. The CDR3 is made up of 12 amino acids. Germline V gene lookup returns CDR1 MNHNY and CDR2 SVGAGI (reference sequence). CDR3 region: CASSRQGSGYTF. The CDR3 DNA is TGTGCCAGCAGTCGTCAGGGGTCTGGCTACACCTTC.

V is TRBV30 and J is TRBJ1-1; D remains ambiguous. With 0 bases removed from V and 0 bases from J, the gap between germline ends came to 8 bases. The CDR3 consists of 14 residues. Looked up from germline, CDR1 is GTSNPN and CDR2 is SVGIG (reference sequence). The CDR3 sequence: CAWSVRRMNTEAFF. In DNA form, the CDR3 reads TGTGCCTGGAGTGTACGCAGGATGAACACTGAAGCTTTCTTT. The complete variable domain, with remaining parts taken from reference TRBV30 and TRBJ1-1, reads SQTIHQWPATLVQPVGSPLSLECTVEGTSNPNLYWYRQAAGRGLQLLFYSVGIGQISSEVPQNLSASRPQDRQFILSSKKLLLSDSGFYLCAWSVRRMNTEAFFGQGTRLTVV.

V usage is TRBV4-1 and J usage is TRBJ1-2; 7 nucleotides line up with TRBD1. This CDR3 is 15 amino acids long. V trimming: 4 bases; J trimming: 5 bases; junction bases outside the gene matches: 10. CDR1 MGHRA and CDR2 YSYEKL come from the germline V gene. Here the CDR3 DNA reads TGCGCCAGCAGCCCAGGGGGGAGTTGGGTATATGGCTACACCTTC. It is translated as CASSPGGSWVYGYTF.